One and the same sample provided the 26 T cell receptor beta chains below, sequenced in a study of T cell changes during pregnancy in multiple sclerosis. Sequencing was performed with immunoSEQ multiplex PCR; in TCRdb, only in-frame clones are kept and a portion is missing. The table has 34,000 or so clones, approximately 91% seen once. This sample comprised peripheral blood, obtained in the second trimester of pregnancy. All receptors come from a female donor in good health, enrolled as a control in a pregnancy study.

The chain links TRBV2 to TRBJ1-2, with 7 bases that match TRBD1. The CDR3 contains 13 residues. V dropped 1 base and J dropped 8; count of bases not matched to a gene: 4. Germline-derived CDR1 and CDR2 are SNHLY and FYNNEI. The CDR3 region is CASSEEGAIGYTF. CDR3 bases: TGTGCCAGCAGTGAAGAGGGGGCCATCGGCTACACCTTC. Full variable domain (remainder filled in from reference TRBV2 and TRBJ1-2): EPEVTQTPSHQVTQMGQEVILRCVPISNHLYFYWYRQILGQKVEFLVSFYNNEISEKSEIFDDQFSVERPDGSNFTLKIRSTKLEDSAMYFCASSEEGAIGYTFGSGTRLTVV.

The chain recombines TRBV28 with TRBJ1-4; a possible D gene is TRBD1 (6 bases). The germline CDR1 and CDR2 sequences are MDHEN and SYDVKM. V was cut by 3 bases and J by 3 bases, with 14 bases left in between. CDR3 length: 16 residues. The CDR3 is CASSFSRRGSNEKLFF. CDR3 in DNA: TGTGCCAGCAGTTTCTCCAGAAGGGGGTCTAATGAAAAACTGTTTTTT.

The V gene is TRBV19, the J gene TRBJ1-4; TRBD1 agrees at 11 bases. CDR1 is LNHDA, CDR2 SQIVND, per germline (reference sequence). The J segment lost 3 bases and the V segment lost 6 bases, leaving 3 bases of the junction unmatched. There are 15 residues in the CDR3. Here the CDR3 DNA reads TGTGCCAGTAGGGACAGGGGGCCGGCTAATGAAAAACTGTTTTTT. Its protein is CASRDRGPANEKLFF. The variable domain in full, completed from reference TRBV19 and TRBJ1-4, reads DGGITQSPKYLFRKEGQNVTLSCEQNLNHDAMYWYRQDPGQGLRLIYYSQIVNDFQKGDIAEGYSVSREKKESFPLTVTSAQKNPTAFYLCASRDRGPANEKLFFGSGTQLSVL.

CDR3 sequence reads: CASGSRENTEAFF. In nucleotides, the CDR3 is TGTGCCAGCGGATCCAGGGAGAACACTGAAGCTTTCTTT. The chain employs TRBV21-1 and TRBJ1-1; the D call in the table, TRBD1, was not verified against the DNA. TRBV21-1 is given as a pseudogene. This CDR3 contains 13 residues.

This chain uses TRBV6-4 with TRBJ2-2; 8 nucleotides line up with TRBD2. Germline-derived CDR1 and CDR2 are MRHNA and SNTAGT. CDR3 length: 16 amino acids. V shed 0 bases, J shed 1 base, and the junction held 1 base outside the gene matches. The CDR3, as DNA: TGTGCCAGCAGTGACTCCGGGGGGGGGAACACCGGGGAGCTGTTTTTT. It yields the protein CASSDSGGGNTGELFF.

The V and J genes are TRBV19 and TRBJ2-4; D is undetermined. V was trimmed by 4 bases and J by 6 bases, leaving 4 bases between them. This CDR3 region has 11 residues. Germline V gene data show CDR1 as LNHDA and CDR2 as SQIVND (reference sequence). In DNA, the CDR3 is TGTGCCAGTAGTACGAGAAACATTCAGTACTTC. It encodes CASSTRNIQYF.

The CDR3, as DNA: TGTGCCAGCAGTGAGCTAGCGGGAGTTGACTACAATGAGCAGTTCTTC. It codes for CASSELAGVDYNEQFF. The chain recombines TRBV2 with TRBJ2-1, with 10 bases aligning to TRBD2. The length of the CDR3 is 16 residues. CDR1 and CDR2 from the germline V gene are SNHLY and FYNNEI. Trimming at V came to 3 bases and at J to 3 bases, leaving 5 bases not matched to a gene. The full variable domain, with the rest looked up from reference TRBV2 and TRBJ2-1, is EPEVTQTPSHQVTQMGQEVILRCVPISNHLYFYWYRQILGQKVEFLVSFYNNEISEKSEIFDDQFSVERPDGSNFTLKIRSTKLEDSAMYFCASSELAGVDYNEQFFGPGTRLTVL.

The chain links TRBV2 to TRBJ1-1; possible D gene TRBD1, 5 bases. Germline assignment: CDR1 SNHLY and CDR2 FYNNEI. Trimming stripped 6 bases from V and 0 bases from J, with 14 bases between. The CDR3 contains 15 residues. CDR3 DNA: TGTGCCAGCAGACTTTCCGACAGAATGAACACTGAAGCTTTCTTT. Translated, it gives CASRLSDRMNTEAFF. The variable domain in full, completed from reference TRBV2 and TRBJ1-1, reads EPEVTQTPSHQVTQMGQEVILRCVPISNHLYFYWYRQILGQKVEFLVSFYNNEISEKSEIFDDQFSVERPDGSNFTLKIRSTKLEDSAMYFCASRLSDRMNTEAFFGQGTRLTVV.

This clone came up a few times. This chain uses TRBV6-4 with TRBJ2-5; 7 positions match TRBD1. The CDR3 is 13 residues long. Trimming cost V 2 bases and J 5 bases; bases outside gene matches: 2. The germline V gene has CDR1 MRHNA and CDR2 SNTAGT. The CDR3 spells CASSDGDSETQYF. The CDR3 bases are TGTGCCAGCAGTGACGGGGACAGTGAGACCCAGTACTTC.

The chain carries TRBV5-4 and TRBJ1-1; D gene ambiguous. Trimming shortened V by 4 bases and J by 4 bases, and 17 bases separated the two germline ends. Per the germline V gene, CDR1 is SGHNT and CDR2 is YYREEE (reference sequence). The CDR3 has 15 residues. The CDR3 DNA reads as TGTGCCAGCAGCCCACCGGGTCCTCCGTCCACTGAAGCTTTCTTT. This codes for CASSPPGPPSTEAFF.

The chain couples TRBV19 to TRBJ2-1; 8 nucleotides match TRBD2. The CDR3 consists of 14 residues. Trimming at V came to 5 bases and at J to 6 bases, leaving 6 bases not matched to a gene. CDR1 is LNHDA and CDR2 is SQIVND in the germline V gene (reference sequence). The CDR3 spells CASSAISGTNEQFF. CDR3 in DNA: TGTGCCAGTAGTGCGATTAGCGGGACCAATGAGCAGTTCTTC.

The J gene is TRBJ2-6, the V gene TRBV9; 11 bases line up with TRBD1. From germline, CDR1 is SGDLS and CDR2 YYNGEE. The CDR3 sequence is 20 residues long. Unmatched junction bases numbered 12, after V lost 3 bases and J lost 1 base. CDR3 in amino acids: CASSATLRTGGASGANVLTF. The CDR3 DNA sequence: TGTGCCAGCAGCGCCACCCTCCGGACAGGGGGCGCTTCTGGGGCCAACGTCCTGACTTTC.

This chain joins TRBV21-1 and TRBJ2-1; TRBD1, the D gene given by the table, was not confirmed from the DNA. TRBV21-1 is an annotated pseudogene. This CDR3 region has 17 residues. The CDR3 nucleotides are TGTGCCAGCAGCAAACTGATGCGGAGGGGGCAATACAATGAGCAGTTCTTC. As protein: CASSKLMRRGQYNEQFF.

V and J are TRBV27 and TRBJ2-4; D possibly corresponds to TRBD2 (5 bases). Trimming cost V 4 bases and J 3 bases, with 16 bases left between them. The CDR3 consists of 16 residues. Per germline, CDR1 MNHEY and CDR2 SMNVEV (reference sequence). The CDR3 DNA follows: TGTGCCAGCAGTTCCCTAAGGGTACGGGACAAAAACATTCAGTACTTC. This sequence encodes CASSSLRVRDKNIQYF.

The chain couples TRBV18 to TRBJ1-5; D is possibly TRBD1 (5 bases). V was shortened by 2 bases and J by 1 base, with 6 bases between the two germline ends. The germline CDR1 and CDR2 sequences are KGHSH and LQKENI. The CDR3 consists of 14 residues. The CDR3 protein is CASSPAGSNQPQHF. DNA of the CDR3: TGTGCCAGCTCACCAGCAGGGAGCAATCAGCCCCAGCATTTT.

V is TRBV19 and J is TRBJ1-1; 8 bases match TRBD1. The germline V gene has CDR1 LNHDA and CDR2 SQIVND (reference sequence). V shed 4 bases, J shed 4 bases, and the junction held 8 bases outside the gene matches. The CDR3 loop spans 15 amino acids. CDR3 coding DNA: TGTGCCAGTAGTACGGCAGGACAGGGCCTCACTGAAGCTTTCTTT. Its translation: CASSTAGQGLTEAFF.

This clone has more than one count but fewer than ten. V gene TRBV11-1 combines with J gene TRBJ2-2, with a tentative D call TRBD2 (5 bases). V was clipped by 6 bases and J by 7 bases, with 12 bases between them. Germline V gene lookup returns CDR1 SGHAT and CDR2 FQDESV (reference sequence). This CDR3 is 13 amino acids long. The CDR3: CASRTSRSGELFF. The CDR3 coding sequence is TGTGCCAGCAGAACTAGTAGGAGCGGGGAGCTGTTTTTT.

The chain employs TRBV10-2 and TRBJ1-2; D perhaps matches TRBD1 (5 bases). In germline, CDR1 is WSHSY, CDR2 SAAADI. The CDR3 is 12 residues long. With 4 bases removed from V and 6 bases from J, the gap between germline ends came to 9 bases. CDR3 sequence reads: CASSVTAHGYTF. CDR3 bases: TGCGCCAGCAGTGTGACAGCTCATGGCTACACCTTC.

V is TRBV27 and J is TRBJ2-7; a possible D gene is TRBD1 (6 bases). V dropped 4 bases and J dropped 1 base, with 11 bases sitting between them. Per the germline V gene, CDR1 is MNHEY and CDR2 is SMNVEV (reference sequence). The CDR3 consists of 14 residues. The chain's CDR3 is CASSSYRDSYEQYF. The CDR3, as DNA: TGTGCCAGCAGTTCATACAGGGATTCCTACGAGCAGTACTTC.

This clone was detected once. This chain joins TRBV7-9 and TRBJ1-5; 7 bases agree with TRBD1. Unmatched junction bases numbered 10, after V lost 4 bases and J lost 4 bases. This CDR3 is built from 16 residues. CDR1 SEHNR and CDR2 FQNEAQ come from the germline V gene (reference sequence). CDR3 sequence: CASSSSGTAINQPQHF. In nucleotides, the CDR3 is TGTGCCAGCAGCTCCTCCGGGACAGCGATAAATCAGCCCCAGCATTTT.

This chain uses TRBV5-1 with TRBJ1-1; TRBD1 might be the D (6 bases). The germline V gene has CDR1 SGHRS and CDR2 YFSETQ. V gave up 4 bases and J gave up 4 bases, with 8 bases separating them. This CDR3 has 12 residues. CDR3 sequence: CASSSRGTEAFF. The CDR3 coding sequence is TGCGCCAGCAGCAGCAGGGGCACTGAAGCTTTCTTT.

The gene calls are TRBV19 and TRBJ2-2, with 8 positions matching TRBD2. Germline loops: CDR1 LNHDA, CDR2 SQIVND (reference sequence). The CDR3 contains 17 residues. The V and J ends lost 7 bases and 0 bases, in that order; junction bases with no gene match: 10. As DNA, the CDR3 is TGTGCCAGTAAAAAAGAGAGCGGGGGTGCGAACACCGGGGAGCTGTTTTTT. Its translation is CASKKESGGANTGELFF.

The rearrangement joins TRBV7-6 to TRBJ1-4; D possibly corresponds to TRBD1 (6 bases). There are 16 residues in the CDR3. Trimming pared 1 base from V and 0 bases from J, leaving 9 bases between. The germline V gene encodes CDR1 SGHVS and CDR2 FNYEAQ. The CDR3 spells CASSLGPGATNEKLFF. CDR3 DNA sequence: TGTGCCAGCAGCTTAGGACCAGGGGCAACTAATGAAAAACTGTTTTTT.

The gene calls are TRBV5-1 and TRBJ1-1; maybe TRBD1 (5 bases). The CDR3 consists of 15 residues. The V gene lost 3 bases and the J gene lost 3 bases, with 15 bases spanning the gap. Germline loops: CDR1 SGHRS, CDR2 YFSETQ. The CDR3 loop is CASSSLGGRYTEAFF. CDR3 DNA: TGCGCCAGCAGCTCCCTCGGGGGTAGGTACACTGAAGCTTTCTTT. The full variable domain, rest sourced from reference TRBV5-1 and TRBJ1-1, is KAGVTQTPRYLIKTRGQQVTLSCSPISGHRSVSWYQQTPGQGLQFLFEYFSETQRNKGNFPGRFSGRQFSNSRSEMNVSTLELGDSALYLCASSSLGGRYTEAFFGQGTRLTVV.

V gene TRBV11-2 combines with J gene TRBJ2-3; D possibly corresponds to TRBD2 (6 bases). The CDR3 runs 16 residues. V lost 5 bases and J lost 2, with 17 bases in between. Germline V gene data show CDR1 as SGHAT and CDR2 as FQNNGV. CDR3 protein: CASSPATSWVTDTQYF. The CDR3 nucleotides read TGTGCCAGCAGCCCAGCGACTAGTTGGGTCACAGATACGCAGTATTTT. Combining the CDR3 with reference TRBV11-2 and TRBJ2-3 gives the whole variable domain EAGVAQSPRYKIIEKRQSVAFWCNPISGHATLYWYQQILGQGPKLLIQFQNNGVVDDSQLPKDRFSAERLKGVDSTLKIQPAKLEDSAVYLCASSPATSWVTDTQYFGPGTRLTVL.

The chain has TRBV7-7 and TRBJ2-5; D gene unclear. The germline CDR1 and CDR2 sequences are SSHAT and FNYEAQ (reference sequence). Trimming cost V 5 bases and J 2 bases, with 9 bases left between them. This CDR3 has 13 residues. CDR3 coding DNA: TGTGCCAGCAGCCAGGCCAGGCAAGAGACCCAGTACTTC. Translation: CASSQARQETQYF.